The 6 T cell receptor beta chains presented below share a single source sample, sequenced in a study of blood T cell repertoires in COVID-19. Method: immunoSEQ multiplex PCR; TCRdb's copy keeps in-frame clones and lacks some. Here the sample spans about 100,000 clones, 85% being singletons. The sequenced material came from peripheral blood. Every receptor here comes from a woman aged 70 to 79 with active or convalescent COVID-19.

This clone was detected only once. This chain uses TRBV7-8 with TRBJ1-1; D call uncertain. The CDR3 loop spans 13 amino acids. Germline V gene data show CDR1 as SGHVS and CDR2 as FQNEAQ. The germline V and J ends were trimmed by 5 bases and 1 base, with 8 bases remaining between them. The CDR3 is CASSPGANTEAFF. CDR3 nucleotide sequence: TGTGCCAGCAGCCCCGGAGCGAACACTGAAGCTTTCTTT.

This clone is a singleton in its sample. V is TRBV24-1 and J is TRBJ2-7; maybe TRBD2 (6 bases). In germline, CDR1 is KGHDR, CDR2 SFDVKD. V was shortened by 3 bases and J by 6 bases, with 17 bases between the two germline ends. The length of the CDR3 is 15 residues. CDR3 loop: CATSDPVGGDSEQYF. As DNA, the CDR3 is TGTGCCACCAGTGATCCGGTCGGGGGAGATTCCGAGCAGTACTTC.

This clone has just a few counts. V usage is TRBV19 and J usage is TRBJ2-7; perhaps TRBD1 as D (6 bases). Germline CDR1 reads LNHDA; CDR2 reads SQIVND (reference sequence). CDR3 length: 16 amino acids. Trimming cost V 4 bases and J 2 bases, with 18 bases left between them. This chain's CDR3 is CASSTTPGDPTYEQYF. The CDR3 DNA sequence: TGTGCCAGTAGTACCACTCCAGGGGATCCTACCTACGAGCAGTACTTC.

This clone has a single count. This chain uses TRBV29-1 with TRBJ2-3; D perhaps matches TRBD2 (6 bases). Germline V gene sequence: CDR1 SQVTM, CDR2 ANQGSEA. The CDR3 spans 16 residues. The V and J ends lost 6 bases and 0 bases respectively, with 19 bases between them. The CDR3 region is CSVALLASSSTDTQYF. The CDR3 DNA reads TGCAGCGTCGCTCTTCTAGCGTCCTCTAGCACAGATACGCAGTATTTT.

V and J are TRBV4-3 and TRBJ2-1, with 13 bases aligning to TRBD2. Germline CDR1 is LGHNA and CDR2 is YSLEER. The CDR3 sequence is 17 residues long. With V trimmed by 0 bases and J by 7 bases, 6 bases remained unmatched. The CDR3 reads CASSQEVWTSGSNEQFF. DNA of the CDR3: TGCGCCAGCAGCCAAGAGGTCTGGACTAGCGGGAGTAATGAGCAGTTCTTC.

This clone turned up a few times. The chain joins TRBV27 to TRBJ1-1; no clear D. V gave up 0 bases and J gave up 0 bases, with 5 bases separating them. This CDR3 has 14 amino acids. CDR1 is MNHEY and CDR2 is SMNVEV in the germline V gene (reference sequence). In DNA, the CDR3 is TGTGCCAGCAGTTTATCGGGCATGAACACTGAAGCTTTCTTT. Amino acids: CASSLSGMNTEAFF.